This entry lists 18 T cell receptor beta chains sequenced from one sample in a study of T cell changes during pregnancy in multiple sclerosis. Generated by immunoSEQ multiplex PCR, the TCRdb table keeps only in-frame clones and is missing some. This table has fewer than 40,000 clones, 75% to 90% appearing once. The specimen comprised CD8+ T cells from peripheral blood mononuclear cells, sampled in the second trimester of pregnancy. These TCRs come from a female donor with multiple sclerosis, enrolled in a pregnancy study.

V gene TRBV5-8 combines with J gene TRBJ2-7; D is possibly TRBD1 (7 bases). Trimming cost V 3 bases and J 3 bases, with 13 bases left between them. CDR1 and CDR2 (germline): SGHTS, YDEGEE. CDR3 length: 14 residues. The DNA for the CDR3 is TGTGCCAGCAGCTATTCGGGGGACAGCTACGAGCAGTACTTC. It encodes CASSYSGDSYEQYF.

The rearrangement links TRBV25-1 to TRBJ2-7; 9 bases line up with TRBD2. The CDR3 has 13 amino acids. Per the germline V gene, CDR1 is MGHDK and CDR2 is SYGVNS. Trimming at V came to 3 bases and at J to 3 bases, leaving 0 bases not matched to a gene. This chain's CDR3 is CASSERGGYEQYF. The CDR3 bases are TGTGCCAGCAGTGAGCGGGGGGGCTACGAGCAGTACTTC.

The chain recombines TRBV6-1 with TRBJ2-7; 9 bases agree with TRBD1. This CDR3 spans 15 amino acids. The V and J ends lost 3 bases and 6 bases, in that order; junction bases with no gene match: 9. CDR1 is MNHNS, CDR2 SASEGT, per germline. CDR3 region: CASSEPTGQGGEQYF. The CDR3 DNA reads TGTGCCAGCAGTGAGCCTACGGGACAGGGAGGCGAGCAGTACTTC.

V usage is TRBV6-4 and J usage is TRBJ2-5; 10 positions agree with TRBD2. Matching the DNA end better, TRBJ2-7 makes the J call doubtful. CDR3 length: 12 amino acids. Germline-derived CDR1 and CDR2 are MRHNA and SNTAGT. CDR3: CASGLAACEQYF. CDR3 nucleotides: TGTGCCAGCGGACTAGCGGCTTGCGAGCAGTACTTC.

The rearrangement uses TRBV7-8 and TRBJ2-1; D remains unclear. This CDR3 spans 16 amino acids. V was trimmed by 5 bases and J by 1 base, leaving 15 bases between them. In germline, CDR1 is SGHVS, CDR2 FQNEAQ. The CDR3 DNA follows: TGTGCCAGCAGCGACAAAGGCAGTAGTTCCTACAATGAGCAGTTCTTC. Translating gives CASSDKGSSSYNEQFF.

A few counts support this clone. V is TRBV2 and J is TRBJ2-1, with 10 positions matching TRBD1. CDR3 length: 16 amino acids. V shed 6 bases and J 4 bases; nucleotides not matched to a gene: 9. Germline V gene sequence: CDR1 SNHLY, CDR2 FYNNEI. CDR3 amino acids: CASRGYRDRGYNEQFF. CDR3 in DNA: TGTGCCAGCAGAGGGTACCGGGACAGGGGATACAATGAGCAGTTCTTC.

By sample share, this clone is medium-sized. Other DNA sequences of this sample code for an identical CDR3. The chain recombines TRBV7-9 with TRBJ1-2; 9 bases line up with TRBD1. The length of the CDR3 is 13 residues. J lost 8 bases, V lost 1 base, and 2 bases had no gene match. The V gene's germline CDR1 is SEHNR and CDR2 FQNEAQ (reference sequence). In DNA, the CDR3 is TGTGCCAGCAGCTTAGGGACAGGGGACGGCTACACCTTC. Translation gives CASSLGTGDGYTF.

DNA of the CDR3: TGTGCCAGCAGTTTATACAGGACTAGCAATCAGCCCCAGCATTTT. Its protein product is CASSLYRTSNQPQHF. The V and J genes are TRBV28 and TRBJ1-5; TRBD1 is a possible D gene (5 bases). CDR1 is MDHEN, CDR2 SYDVKM, per germline. With 1 base removed from V and 0 bases from J, the gap between germline ends came to 7 bases. The CDR3 contains 15 residues.

This chain uses TRBV7-3 with TRBJ1-1; D is uncertain. Trimming cost V 3 bases and J 7 bases, with 12 bases left between them. Germline V gives CDR1 SGHTA, CDR2 FQGTGA. The CDR3 is 13 amino acids. The CDR3 DNA follows: TGTGCCAGCAGCTTCGACCGGAACTATGAAGCTTTCTTT. Amino acids: CASSFDRNYEAFF.

This chain connects TRBV2 to TRBJ2-1; 7 bases line up with TRBD2. The length of the CDR3 is 18 residues. Germline loops: CDR1 SNHLY, CDR2 FYNNEI. After removal of 2 bases from V and 4 bases from J, the junction contained 14 bases not matched to a gene. Here the CDR3 DNA reads TGTGCCAGCAGTGAAATAAGCCTAGCGGCTGTATTATACAATGAGCAGTTCTTC. It specifies CASSEISLAAVLYNEQFF.

The chain recombines TRBV19 with TRBJ2-2; 8 bases agree with TRBD1. The V gene end was trimmed by 5 bases and the J gene end by 1 base; junction bases not matched to a gene: 6. The CDR3 runs to 16 residues. Per the germline V gene, CDR1 is LNHDA and CDR2 is SQIVND (reference sequence). The CDR3 DNA reads as TGTGCCAGTAGTGCAGGGGGCGGGGTGAACACCGGGGAGCTGTTTTTT. The encoded protein is CASSAGGGVNTGELFF.

This clone appeared a single time. The V gene is TRBV6-1, the J gene TRBJ2-1, with TRBD2 as a possible D gene (5 bases). The V gene lost 0 bases and the J gene lost 5 bases, with 14 bases spanning the gap. The CDR3 consists of 16 residues. Germline V gene data show CDR1 as MNHNS and CDR2 as SASEGT. CDR3 region: CASSEAEGNRHNEQFF. The CDR3 bases are TGTGCCAGCAGTGAAGCAGAGGGTAATCGCCACAATGAGCAGTTCTTC.

The V and J genes are TRBV21-1 and TRBJ1-4; TRBD1 is the table's D call, not checked against the DNA. TRBV21-1 is shown as a pseudogene. The CDR3 sequence is 18 residues long. The CDR3 DNA reads TGTGCCAGCAGCAAAACGCCGACAGGGGGCAGGTCGGGGGAAAAACTGTTTTTT. Its protein is CASSKTPTGGRSGEKLFF.

This chain links TRBV27 with TRBJ2-5, with D perhaps matching TRBD1 (5 bases). The CDR3 is 14 residues long. V dropped 5 bases and J dropped 1 base, with 11 bases sitting between them. The germline CDR1 and CDR2 sequences are MNHEY and SMNVEV (reference sequence). The CDR3, as DNA: TGTGCCAGCAGTCCCCCAGGGTCCCAAGAGACCCAGTACTTC. It yields the protein CASSPPGSQETQYF.

The chain is built from TRBV6-1 and TRBJ1-4; weak D call: TRBD1 (5 bases). The CDR3 totals 14 residues. V lost 2 bases, J lost 8 bases, and 12 bases lay in between. CDR1 is MNHNS and CDR2 is SASEGT in the germline V gene. The DNA of the CDR3 is TGTGCCAGCAGTGAAATCAGGGAAGGAGAAAAACTGTTTTTT. Amino acid sequence: CASSEIREGEKLFF.

This clone was seen just once. The CDR3 nucleotides are TGTGCCAGCAGTGCCGGGACAGGGAATAGTGGCAATCAGCCCCAGCATTTT. Amino acid sequence: CASSAGTGNSGNQPQHF. The gene calls are TRBV6-1 and TRBJ1-5; TRBD1 matches at 9 bases. Unmatched junction bases numbered 9, after V lost 4 bases and J lost 2 bases. Germline CDR1 reads MNHNS; CDR2 reads SASEGT. This CDR3 contains 17 residues.

This clone appeared a single time. The chain uses TRBV7-8 and TRBJ1-2; tentatively, D is TRBD1 (5 bases). V was shortened by 0 bases and J by 6 bases, with 14 bases between the two germline ends. CDR1 is SGHVS and CDR2 is FQNEAQ in the germline V gene. The CDR3 totals 15 residues. The CDR3 here is CASSLARYRNDGYTF. The DNA of the CDR3 is TGTGCCAGCAGCTTAGCCCGCTACAGGAATGATGGCTACACCTTC.

Concerning this clone: Other DNA sequences in this sample translate to the same CDR3. DNA for the CDR3: TGTGCCAGTAGAGGGGGTAATCAGCCCCAGCATTTT. Encoded protein: CASRGGNQPQHF. This sequence joins TRBV19 and TRBJ1-5; perhaps TRBD1 as D (6 bases). The CDR3 is 12 amino acids. Germline loops: CDR1 LNHDA, CDR2 SQIVND (reference sequence). V lost 6 bases to trimming and J lost 4 bases, with 7 bases between them.